This TCR beta chain was sequenced in a study of T cell repertoires in cytomegalovirus infection. The wider study: Both a matching HLA type and CMV infection were indicated by public TCR beta signatures.

TCRdb called the reads again in MiXCR, with one record for every CDR3 protein. The profile shows around 270,000 distinct CDR3 sequences, less than 9.5% of them singletons. This clonotype has only a few counts. V was pared by 6 bases and J by 6 bases, with 8 bases of the junction left unmatched. This CDR3 contains 15 residues. The source of this sequence is a human donor in good health (CMV status not recorded). Some clones in this sample may be carry-over from other donors' samples. The V gene is TRBV12-3 or TRBV12-4, the J gene TRBJ1-5, with 10 bases lining up with TRBD1. The source material was PBMCs. This CDR3 is CASRSGTGEGQPQHF. CDR3 bases: TGTGCCAGCAGGTCCGGGACAGGGGAAGGTCAGCCCCAGCATTTT.